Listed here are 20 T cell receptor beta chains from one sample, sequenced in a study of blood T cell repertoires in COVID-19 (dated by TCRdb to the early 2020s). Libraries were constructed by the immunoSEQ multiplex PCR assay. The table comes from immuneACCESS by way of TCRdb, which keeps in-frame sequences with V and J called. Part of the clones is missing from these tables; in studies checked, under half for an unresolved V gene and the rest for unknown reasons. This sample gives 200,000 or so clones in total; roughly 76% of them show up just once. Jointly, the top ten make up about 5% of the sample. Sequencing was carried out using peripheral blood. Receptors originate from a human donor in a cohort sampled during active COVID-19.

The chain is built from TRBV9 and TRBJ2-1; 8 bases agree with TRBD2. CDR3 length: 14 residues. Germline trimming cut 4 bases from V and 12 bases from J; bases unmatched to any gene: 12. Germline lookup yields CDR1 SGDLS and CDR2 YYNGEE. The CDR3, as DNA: TGTGCCAGCAGCTCGGGACTAGGGGAGGTGGGGCAGTTCTTC. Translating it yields CASSSGLGEVGQFF. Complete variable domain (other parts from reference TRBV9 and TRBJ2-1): DSGVTQTPKHLITATGQRVTLRCSPRSGDLSVYWYQQSLDQGLQFLIQYYNGEERAKGNILERFSAQQFPDLHSELNLSSLELGDSALYFCASSSGLGEVGQFFGPGTRLTVL.

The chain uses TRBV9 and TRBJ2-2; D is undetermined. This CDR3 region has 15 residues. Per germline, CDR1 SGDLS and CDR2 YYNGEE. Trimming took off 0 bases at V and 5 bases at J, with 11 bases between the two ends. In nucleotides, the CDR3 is TGTGCCAGCAGCGTAGGGGTAGGCAGGACCGGGGAGCTGTTTTTT. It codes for CASSVGVGRTGELFF.

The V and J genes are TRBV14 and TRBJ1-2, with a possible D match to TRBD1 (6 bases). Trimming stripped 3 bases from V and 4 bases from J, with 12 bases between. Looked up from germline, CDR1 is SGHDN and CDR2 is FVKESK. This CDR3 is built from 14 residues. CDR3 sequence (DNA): TGTGCCAGCAGCCAGCGACCAGGGGCCTATGGCTACACCTTC. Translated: CASSQRPGAYGYTF.

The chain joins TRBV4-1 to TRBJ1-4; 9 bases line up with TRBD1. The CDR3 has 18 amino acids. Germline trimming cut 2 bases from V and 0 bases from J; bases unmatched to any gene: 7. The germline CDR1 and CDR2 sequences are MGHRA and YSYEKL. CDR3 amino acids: CASSQSRRQGATNEKLFF. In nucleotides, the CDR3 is TGCGCCAGCAGCCAATCAAGACGACAGGGGGCAACTAATGAAAAACTGTTTTTT.

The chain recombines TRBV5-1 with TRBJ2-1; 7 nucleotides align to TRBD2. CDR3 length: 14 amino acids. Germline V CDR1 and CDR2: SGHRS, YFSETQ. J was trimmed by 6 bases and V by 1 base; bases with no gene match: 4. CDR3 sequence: CASSLWASGNEQFF. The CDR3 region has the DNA TGCGCCAGCAGCTTGTGGGCTAGCGGCAATGAGCAGTTCTTC.

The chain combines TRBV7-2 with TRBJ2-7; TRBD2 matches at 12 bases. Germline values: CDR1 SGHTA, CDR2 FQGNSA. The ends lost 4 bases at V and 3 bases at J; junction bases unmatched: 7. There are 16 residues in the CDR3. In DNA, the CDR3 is TGTGCCAGCAGCTCCCTTAGGACTAGCGGGAACTACGAGCAGTACTTC. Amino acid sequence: CASSSLRTSGNYEQYF.

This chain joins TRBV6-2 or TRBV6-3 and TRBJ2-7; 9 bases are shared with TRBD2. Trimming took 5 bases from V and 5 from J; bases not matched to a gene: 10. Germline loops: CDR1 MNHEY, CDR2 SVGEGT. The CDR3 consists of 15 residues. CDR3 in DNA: TGTGCCAGCAGTGGATTAGCGGGGGCGAGGGACGAGCAGTACTTC. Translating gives CASSGLAGARDEQYF.

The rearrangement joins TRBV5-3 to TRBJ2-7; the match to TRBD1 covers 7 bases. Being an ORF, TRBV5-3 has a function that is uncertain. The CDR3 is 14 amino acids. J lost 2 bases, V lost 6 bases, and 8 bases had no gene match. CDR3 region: CARTYRGPTYEQYF. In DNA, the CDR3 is TGTGCCAGAACCTACAGGGGCCCCACCTACGAGCAGTACTTC.

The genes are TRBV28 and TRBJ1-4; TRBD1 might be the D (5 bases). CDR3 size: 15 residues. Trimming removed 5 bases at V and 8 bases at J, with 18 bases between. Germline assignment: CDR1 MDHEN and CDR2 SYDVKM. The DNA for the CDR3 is TGTGCCAGCAGTCCACCAAACCCTAGGGGCGAAAAACTGTTTTTT. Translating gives CASSPPNPRGEKLFF.

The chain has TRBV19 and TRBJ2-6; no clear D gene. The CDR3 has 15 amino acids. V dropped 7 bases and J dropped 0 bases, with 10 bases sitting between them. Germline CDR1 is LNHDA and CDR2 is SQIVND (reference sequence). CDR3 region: CASTNRNSGANVLTF. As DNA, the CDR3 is TGTGCCAGTACCAACAGAAACTCTGGGGCCAACGTCCTGACTTTC.

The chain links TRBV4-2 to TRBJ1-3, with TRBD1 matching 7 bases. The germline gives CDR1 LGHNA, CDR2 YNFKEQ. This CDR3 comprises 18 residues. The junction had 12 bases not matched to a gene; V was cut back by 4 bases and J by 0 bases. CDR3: CASSLQAGGINSGNTIYF. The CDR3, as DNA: TGTGCCAGCAGCCTACAGGCAGGGGGAATTAACTCTGGAAACACCATATATTTT.

The CDR3 nucleotides are TGTGCCAGCAGCCCTCCCGGGTTGAGCGTTGATACGCAGTATTTT. It specifies CASSPPGLSVDTQYF. The V call is TRBV7-9, the J call TRBJ2-3; D ambiguous. The CDR3 totals 15 residues. Trimming shortened V by 5 bases and J by 6 bases, and 18 bases separated the two germline ends. Germline V lookup: CDR1 SEHNR, CDR2 FQNEAQ (reference sequence).

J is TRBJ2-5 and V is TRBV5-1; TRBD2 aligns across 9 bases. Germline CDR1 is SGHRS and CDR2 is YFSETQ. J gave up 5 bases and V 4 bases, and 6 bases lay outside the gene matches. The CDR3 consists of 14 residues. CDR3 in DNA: TGCGCCAGCAGCCCGACGGGGACTAGCGAGACCCAGTACTTC. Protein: CASSPTGTSETQYF.

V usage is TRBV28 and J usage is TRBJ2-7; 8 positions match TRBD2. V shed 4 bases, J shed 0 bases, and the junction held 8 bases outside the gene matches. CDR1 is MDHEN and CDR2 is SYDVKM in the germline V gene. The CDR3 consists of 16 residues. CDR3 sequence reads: CASSSPASGLSYEQYF. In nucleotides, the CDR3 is TGTGCCAGCAGTTCCCCCGCTAGCGGGCTCTCCTACGAGCAGTACTTC.

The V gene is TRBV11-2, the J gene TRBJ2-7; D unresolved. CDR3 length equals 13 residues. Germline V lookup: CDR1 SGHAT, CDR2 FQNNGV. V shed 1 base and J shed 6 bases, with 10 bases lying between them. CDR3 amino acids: CASSLASPSEQYF. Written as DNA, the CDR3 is TGTGCCAGCAGCTTAGCGTCACCCAGCGAGCAGTACTTC.

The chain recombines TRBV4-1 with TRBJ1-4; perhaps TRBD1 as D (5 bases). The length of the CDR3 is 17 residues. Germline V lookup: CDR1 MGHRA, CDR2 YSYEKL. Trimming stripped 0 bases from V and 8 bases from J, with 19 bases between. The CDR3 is CASSQDLAPTPGEKLFF. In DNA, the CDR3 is TGCGCCAGCAGCCAAGATCTCGCGCCAACCCCAGGGGAAAAACTGTTTTTT.

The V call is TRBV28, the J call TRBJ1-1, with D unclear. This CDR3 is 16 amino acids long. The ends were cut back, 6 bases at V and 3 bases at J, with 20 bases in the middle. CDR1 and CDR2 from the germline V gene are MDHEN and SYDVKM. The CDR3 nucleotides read TGTGCCAGCAGCCCCCTCCCACCCGGGTTCGACACTGAAGCTTTCTTT. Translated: CASSPLPPGFDTEAFF.

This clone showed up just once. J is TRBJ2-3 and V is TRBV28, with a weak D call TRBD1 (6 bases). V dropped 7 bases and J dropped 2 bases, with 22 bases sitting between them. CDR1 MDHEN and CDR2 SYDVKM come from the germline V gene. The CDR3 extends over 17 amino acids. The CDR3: CASTPGTGTTSTDTQYF. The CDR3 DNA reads TGTGCCAGCACACCAGGGACGGGGACAACCTCCACAGATACGCAGTATTTT.

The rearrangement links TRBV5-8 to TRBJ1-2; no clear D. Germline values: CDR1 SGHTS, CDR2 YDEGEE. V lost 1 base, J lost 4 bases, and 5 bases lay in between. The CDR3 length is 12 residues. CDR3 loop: CASSLRGYGYTF. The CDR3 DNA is TGTGCCAGCAGCTTGCGGGGCTATGGCTACACCTTC. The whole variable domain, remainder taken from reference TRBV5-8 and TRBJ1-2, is EAGVTQSPTHLIKTRGQQATLRCSPISGHTSVYWYQQALGLGLQFLLWYDEGEERNRGNFPPRFSGRQFPNYSSELNVNALELEDSALYLCASSLRGYGYTFGSGTRLTVV.

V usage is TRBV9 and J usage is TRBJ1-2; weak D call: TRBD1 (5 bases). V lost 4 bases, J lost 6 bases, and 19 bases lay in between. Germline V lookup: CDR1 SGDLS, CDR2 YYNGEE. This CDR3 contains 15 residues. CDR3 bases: TGTGCCAGCAGCTCCGATCGGGACTTTCGGGATGGCTACACCTTC. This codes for CASSSDRDFRDGYTF.